This T cell receptor beta chain came from a study of shared T cell receptors in the human thymus. Sequenced by immunoSEQ multiplex PCR; TCRdb stores in-frame clones only, minus some. The table lists more than 550,000 clones, around 87% of them singletons. V was clipped by 8 bases and J by 9 bases; unmatched bases: 10. The CDR3 totals 13 residues. The germline gives CDR1 LNHDA, CDR2 SQIVND (reference sequence). This clone was picked up a small number of times. These data also formed part of another study, on human thymus T cells. Per that paper: Both thymic and peripheral blood repertoires showed apparently biased V and J usage.

J is TRBJ1-2 and V is TRBV19, with 9 bases lining up with TRBD1. Sequenced material: thymocytes. This clonotype originated in a boy under two years old with a congenital heart defect. The CDR3 loop reads CASLPQGAWSYTF. In DNA, the CDR3 is TGTGCCAGTCTCCCACAGGGGGCATGGAGCTACACCTTC. Drawing the rest from reference TRBV19 and TRBJ1-2, the complete variable domain is DGGITQSPKYLFRKEGQNVTLSCEQNLNHDAMYWYRQDPGQGLRLIYYSQIVNDFQKGDIAEGYSVSREKKESFPLTVTSAQKNPTAFYLCASLPQGAWSYTFGSGTRLTVV.